This T cell receptor beta chain was captured in a study of cytomegalovirus exposure and HLA in healthy donors. With regard to this clone: Its matching antigen is unknown.

There were likely unrecorded immune exposures, though donors were nominally healthy when sampled. Primers included in the PCR were 60 Vbeta and 13 Jbeta primers. TCRdb's table, derived via immunoSEQ multiplex PCR, lists solely in-frame clones and lacks some. The data contain tens of thousands of clones, approximately 74% of them singletons. Germline values: CDR1 GTSNPN, CDR2 SVGIG (reference sequence). This CDR3 contains 14 residues. V dropped 5 bases and J dropped 4 bases, with 17 bases sitting between them. Overall study results and limits: Certain indistinguishable V segments, among them TRBV6-2 and TRBV6-3, were excluded.

The sequenced sample consisted of PBMCs. The origin of this receptor is a woman in her forties or fifties in good health and CMV-seropositive. The J gene is TRBJ2-5, the V gene TRBV30; D possibly corresponds to TRBD2 (5 bases). The CDR3 loop reads CAWAPLGLTETQYF. CDR3 sequence (DNA): TGTGCCTGGGCCCCCTTAGGACTCACAGAGACCCAGTACTTC.